This T cell receptor beta chain was retrieved from a study of graft-versus-host responses after intestinal transplantation. Germline loops: CDR1 SQVTM, CDR2 ANQGSEA. Trimming removed 5 bases from V and 7 bases from J, with 11 bases in between. The CDR3 runs to 11 residues. This table comes from immunoSEQ multiplex PCR, and its TCRdb copy is limited to in-frame clones, with some not included. The sample holds around 97,000 clones; about nine tenths are singletons and the top ten take about 0.18%. Study-wide results and limits: GvH clones were identified in recipient marrow, with some first appearing in ileum or blood.

As to this clone: Its antigen remains unidentified.

This sequence originates from a human donor who was the organ donor for an intestinal transplant. The material sequenced was unstimulated CD4+ T cells sorted from spleen or lymph node cells, taken before transplant. The gene calls are TRBV29-1 and TRBJ1-2, with D possibly being TRBD1 (5 bases). CDR3 region: CSVQGQGGYTF. CDR3 in DNA: TGCAGCGTTCAAGGGCAGGGTGGCTACACCTTC.